These 15 T cell receptor beta chains originate from one sample sequenced in a study of T cells in Graves' hyperthyroidism and ophthalmopathy. There were TCR beta CDR3 regions amplified from RNA transcripts. The TCR CDR3 first-round RT-PCR relied on the HTBI primer set. TCRdb called the multiplex PCR reads again in MiXCR, with one record for every CDR3 protein. Found here are around 500,000 distinct CDR3 sequences, about 16% of them singletons; the top ten hold 25% to 30%. Material: blood. The receptors shown here come from a woman aged 25 to 39 with Graves' ophthalmopathy.

In its sample, this clonotype was seen many times. CDR3 bases: TGTGCCACCAGTACCGCAGGGGCCCTCTCCTACGAGCAGTACTTC. Its protein is CATSTAGALSYEQYF. The chain links TRBV24-1 to TRBJ2-7, with a possible D match to TRBD1 (6 bases). This CDR3 spans 15 amino acids. In germline, CDR1 is KGHDR, CDR2 SFDVKD. Trimming took 6 bases from V and 0 from J, leaving 14 bases between them.

This chain connects TRBV6-1 to TRBJ2-3, with D perhaps matching TRBD2 (6 bases). Between the trimmed V and J ends, which lost 5 bases and 0 bases, there was a span of 12 bases. This CDR3 has 15 amino acids. Germline-derived CDR1 and CDR2 are MNHNS and SASEGT. The CDR3 DNA reads as TGTGCCAGCAGTCGTAGCGGCTCTAGCACAGATACGCAGTATTTT. Residues: CASSRSGSSTDTQYF.

This clonotype has a count of ten or more. The chain recombines TRBV6-1 with TRBJ2-1; 8 nucleotides match TRBD2. The CDR3 totals 16 residues. Germline CDR1 and CDR2: MNHNS and SASEGT. V dropped 5 bases and J dropped 0; count of bases not matched to a gene: 6. CDR3 residues: CASSNSGTSSYNEQFF. In DNA form, the CDR3 reads TGTGCCAGCAGTAATTCCGGGACTAGCTCCTACAATGAGCAGTTCTTC.

This clonotype was seen more than once but under ten times. The chain couples TRBV9 to TRBJ2-5; D ambiguous. Trimming stripped 0 bases from V and 5 bases from J, with 14 bases between. The CDR3 contains 15 residues. The germline gives CDR1 SGDLS, CDR2 YYNGEE. This CDR3 reads CASSVDDNFYETQYF. The CDR3 DNA sequence: TGTGCCAGCAGCGTAGATGACAATTTCTATGAGACCCAGTACTTC.

V and J are TRBV5-1 and TRBJ2-1; D is possibly TRBD2 (6 bases). Germline V CDR1 and CDR2: SGHRS, YFSETQ. This CDR3 comprises 16 residues. V was trimmed by 0 bases and J by 7 bases, leaving 17 bases between them. Here the CDR3 DNA reads TGCGCCAGCAGCTTGGGGGGAACGGGAGTTATAAATGAGCAGTTCTTC. It encodes CASSLGGTGVINEQFF.

The sample holds a few counts of this clonotype. The V call is TRBV28, the J call TRBJ2-4, with D possibly matching TRBD1 (7 bases). V gave up 8 bases and J gave up 6 bases, with 11 bases separating them. The germline gives CDR1 MDHEN, CDR2 SYDVKM. The CDR3 loop spans 12 amino acids. The CDR3 reads CASRQGGNIQYF. CDR3 bases: TGTGCCAGCCGCCAGGGGGGAAACATTCAGTACTTC.

This clonotype was seen repeatedly, ten times or more. The chain joins TRBV6-1 to TRBJ2-1, with 7 nucleotides matching TRBD2. The CDR3 spans 16 residues. V shed 7 bases and J 0 bases; nucleotides not matched to a gene: 9. Per germline, CDR1 MNHNS and CDR2 SASEGT. CDR3 DNA sequence: TGTGCCAGCAACATAGCGGGCCAAGCCTCCTACAATGAGCAGTTCTTC. It codes for CASNIAGQASYNEQFF.

The sample holds a few counts of this clonotype. This rearrangement joins TRBV29-1 to TRBJ2-1; TRBD1 might be the D (5 bases). Germline V gene data show CDR1 as SQVTM and CDR2 as ANQGSEA. Trimming pared 8 bases from V and 2 bases from J, leaving 10 bases between. This CDR3 comprises 12 residues. DNA of the CDR3: TGCAGCTGGTTGACAGCCTACAATGAGCAGTTCTTC. Translating gives CSWLTAYNEQFF.

In its sample, this clonotype was seen many times. The chain links TRBV20-1 to TRBJ2-7, with a possible D match to TRBD2 (5 bases). Germline assignment: CDR1 DFQATT and CDR2 SNEGSKA (reference sequence). Trimming shortened V by 0 bases and J by 4 bases, and 10 bases separated the two germline ends. CDR3 length equals 13 residues. The CDR3 spells CSARDTGTYEQYF. The CDR3 nucleotides are TGCAGTGCTAGAGATACGGGAACTTACGAGCAGTACTTC.

There are many counts of this clonotype. The genes are TRBV6-6 and TRBJ2-1; D is perhaps TRBD2 (6 bases). The germline V gene has CDR1 MNHNY and CDR2 SVGAGI (reference sequence). Trimming stripped 2 bases from V and 0 bases from J, with 8 bases between. The CDR3 runs 15 residues. CDR3 loop: CASSYGGASYNEQFF. The CDR3 nucleotides read TGTGCCAGCAGTTACGGCGGGGCCTCCTACAATGAGCAGTTCTTC.

This clonotype was observed a handful of times. This CDR3 is CASNLGLAENNEQFF. CDR3 coding DNA: TGCGCCAGCAACCTGGGACTAGCGGAAAACAATGAGCAGTTCTTC. The V and J genes are TRBV4-3 and TRBJ2-1, with 11 bases lining up with TRBD2. The V segment lost 7 bases and the J segment 5 bases; nucleotides outside the gene matches: 7. The CDR3 has 15 residues. Germline lookup yields CDR1 LGHNA and CDR2 YSLEER.

The chain combines TRBV25-1 with TRBJ2-1; unclear D gene. CDR1 MGHDK and CDR2 SYGVNS come from the germline V gene. The CDR3 is 9 residues long. Deletions cut 5 bases from V and 15 bases from J, with 8 bases between. The CDR3 reads CASSQKTFF. For the CDR3, the DNA is TGTGCCAGCAGTCAAAAGACGTTCTTC. Full variable domain (outside the CDR3, taken from reference TRBV25-1 and TRBJ2-1): EADIYQTPRYLVIGTGKKITLECSQTMGHDKMYWYQQDPGMELHLIHYSYGVNSTEKGDLSSESTVSRIRTEHFPLTLESARPSHTSQYLCASSQKTFFGPGTRLTVL.

CDR3: CASTLRRVPYNEQFF. CDR3 nucleotide sequence: TGTGCCAGCACCCTCAGGCGGGTGCCCTACAATGAGCAGTTCTTC. This chain uses TRBV28 with TRBJ2-1; possible D gene TRBD2, 5 bases. Trimming shortened V by 7 bases and J by 2 bases, and 15 bases separated the two germline ends. The CDR3 totals 15 residues. The germline gives CDR1 MDHEN, CDR2 SYDVKM.

Details on this clonotype: This may stem from a read error, because a much larger clone lies one nucleotide away. J is TRBJ2-1 and V is TRBV15, with 8 bases matching TRBD2. The length of the CDR3 is 15 residues. Trimming took 9 bases from V and 3 from J; bases not matched to a gene: 10. Germline CDR1 and CDR2: LNHNV and YYDKDF (reference sequence). CDR3 residues: CATALKSGSYNEQFF. The CDR3 DNA reads TGTGCCACGGCCCTAAAAAGCGGGAGCTACAATGAGCAGTTCTTC.

This clonotype was observed a handful of times. The chain has TRBV6-4 and TRBJ2-3; 11 bases map to TRBD2. This CDR3 is 17 amino acids long. The V gene's germline CDR1 is MRHNA and CDR2 SNTAGT. V was pared by 4 bases and J by 0 bases, with 6 bases of the junction left unmatched. The CDR3 region has the DNA TGTGCCAGCAGTGTTCTAGCGGGAGGATCTAGCACAGATACGCAGTATTTT. This translates into CASSVLAGGSSTDTQYF.